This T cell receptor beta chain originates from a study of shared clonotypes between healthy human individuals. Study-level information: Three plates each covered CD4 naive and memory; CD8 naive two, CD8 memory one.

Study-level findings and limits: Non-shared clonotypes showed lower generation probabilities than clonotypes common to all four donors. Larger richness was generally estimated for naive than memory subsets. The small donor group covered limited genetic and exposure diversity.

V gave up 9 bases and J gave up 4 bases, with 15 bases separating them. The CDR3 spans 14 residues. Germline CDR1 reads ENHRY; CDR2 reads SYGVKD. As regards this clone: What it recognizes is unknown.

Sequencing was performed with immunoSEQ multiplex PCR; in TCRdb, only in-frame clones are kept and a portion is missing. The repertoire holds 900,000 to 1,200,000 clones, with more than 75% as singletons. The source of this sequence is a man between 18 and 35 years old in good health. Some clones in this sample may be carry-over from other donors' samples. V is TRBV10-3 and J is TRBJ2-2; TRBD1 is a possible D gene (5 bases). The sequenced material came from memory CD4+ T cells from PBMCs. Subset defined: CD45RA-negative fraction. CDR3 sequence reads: CAISPSRATGELFF. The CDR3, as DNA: TGTGCCATTTCTCCCTCCAGGGCCACCGGGGAGCTGTTTTTT.